This T cell receptor (beta chain) was sequenced in a study of blood T cells in healthy people across ages. In this sample, this clonotype turned up a few times. Antigen: not known. General observations from the study: Bulk PBMC profiling left naive and antigen-experienced comparisons inconclusive. Fewer expanded clones and more diversity marked long-lived versus aged donors.

Healthy Caucasian individuals from Russia aged about 6 to 100 served as donors. In each sample, at least 6.5 million PBMCs were isolated. Germline assignment: CDR1 SGHTA and CDR2 FQGTGA. The CDR3 consists of 15 residues. The V end was cut by 1 base, the J end by 6 bases, with 14 bases between. Together with a sample-barcoded 5' primer, a J-beta primer mix was included in a second PCR lasting roughly 6 to 12 cycles. TCRdb processed the 5' RACE reads anew with MiXCR; each CDR3 protein has one entry. The sample consists of some 1.8 million distinct CDR3 sequences, about 39% of them appearing once. The material sequenced was blood. The sequence came from a human donor in good health. The gene calls are TRBV7-3 and TRBJ2-3, with D perhaps being TRBD1 or TRBD2 (5 bases each). The CDR3 protein is CASSLMGDDWDTQYF. The CDR3 DNA reads TGTGCCAGCAGCTTAATGGGGGATGATTGGGATACGCAGTATTTT. Combining the CDR3 with reference TRBV7-3 and TRBJ2-3 gives the whole variable domain GAGVSQTPSNKVTEKGKYVELRCDPISGHTALYWYRQSLGQGPEFLIYFQGTGAADDSGLPNDRFFAVRPEGSVSTLKIQRTERGDSAVYLCASSLMGDDWDTQYFGPGTRLTVL.